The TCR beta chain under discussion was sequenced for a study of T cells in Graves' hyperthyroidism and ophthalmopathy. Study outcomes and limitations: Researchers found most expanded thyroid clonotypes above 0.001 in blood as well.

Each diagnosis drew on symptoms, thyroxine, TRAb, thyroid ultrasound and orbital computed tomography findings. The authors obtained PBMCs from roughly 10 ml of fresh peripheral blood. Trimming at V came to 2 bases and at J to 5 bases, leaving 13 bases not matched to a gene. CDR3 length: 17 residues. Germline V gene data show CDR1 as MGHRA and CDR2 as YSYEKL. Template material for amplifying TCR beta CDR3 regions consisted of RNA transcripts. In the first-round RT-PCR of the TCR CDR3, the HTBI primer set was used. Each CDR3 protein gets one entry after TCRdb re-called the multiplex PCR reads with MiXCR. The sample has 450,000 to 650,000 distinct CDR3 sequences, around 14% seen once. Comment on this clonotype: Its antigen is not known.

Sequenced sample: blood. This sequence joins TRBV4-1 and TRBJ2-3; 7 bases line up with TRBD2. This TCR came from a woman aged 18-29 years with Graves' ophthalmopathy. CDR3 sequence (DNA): TGCGCCAGCAGCCAACCGCGGGGCGGGAGAGGAGGAGATACGCAGTATTTT. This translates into CASSQPRGGRGGDTQYF.